Listed below are T cell receptor beta chains from one sample, sequenced in a study of OX40 agonist ivuxolimab in advanced cancers. The assay was immunoSEQ multiplex PCR, and TCRdb's table has in-frame clones only and misses some. Here the sample spans under 40,000 clones, 65% to 75% being singletons. This material consisted of CD4+ or CD8+ T cells sorted from blood, taken in a trial of the OX40 agonist ivuxolimab. These receptors were obtained from an adult with an advanced solid tumor such as melanoma, head and neck, liver or kidney cancer. The CDR3 runs from the conserved cysteine through the conserved F or W. Each record gives: J gene, CDR3 length, D gene, clone size, V gene, CDR3 DNA, CDR3 protein. A D gene is named only where the DNA matches it firmly. Clone size is given for some rows only: seen once, a few or many times, or a class if the clone is expanded.

j_call: TRBJ2-2; cdr3_length: 13; d_call: .; clone_size: .; v_call: TRBV11-3; cdr3_nt: TGTGCCAGCAGATGGGGGGACACCGGGGAGCTGTTTTTT; cdr3_aa: CASRWGDTGELFF
j_call: TRBJ1-5; cdr3_length: 13; d_call: .; clone_size: .; v_call: TRBV6-5; cdr3_nt: TGTGCCAGCAGTTACTCGGGGGTTCAGCCCCAGCATTTT; cdr3_aa: CASSYSGVQPQHF
j_call: TRBJ1-4; cdr3_length: 16; d_call: .; clone_size: .; v_call: TRBV4-1; cdr3_nt: TGCGCCAGCAGCCAAGGTCACGGTCCAACTAATGAAAAACTGTTTTTT; cdr3_aa: CASSQGHGPTNEKLFF
j_call: TRBJ1-2; cdr3_length: 14; d_call: .; clone_size: few; v_call: TRBV9; cdr3_nt: TGTGCCAGCAGCGGTACACCTCCTAACTATGGCTACACCTTC; cdr3_aa: CASSGTPPNYGYTF
j_call: TRBJ1-2; cdr3_length: 15; d_call: .; clone_size: medium-sized; v_call: TRBV4-1; cdr3_nt: TGCGCCAGCAGCCTCCTATCTCTTACGAACTATGGCTACACCTTC; cdr3_aa: CASSLLSLTNYGYTF
j_call: TRBJ1-2; cdr3_length: 13; d_call: .; clone_size: .; v_call: TRBV6-1; cdr3_nt: TGTGCCAGCAGTGAACGAAAGGGAAATGGCTACACCTTC; cdr3_aa: CASSERKGNGYTF
j_call: TRBJ1-6; cdr3_length: 15; d_call: TRBD1; clone_size: .; v_call: TRBV5-1; cdr3_nt: TGCGCCAGCAGCGTGAACAGGGGAGGGGATTCACCCCTCCACTTT; cdr3_aa: CASSVNRGGDSPLHF
j_call: TRBJ2-3; cdr3_length: 14; d_call: .; clone_size: .; v_call: TRBV2; cdr3_nt: TGTGCCAGCACTGGGTATATCGTTCTAGATACGCAGTATTTT; cdr3_aa: CASTGYIVLDTQYF
j_call: TRBJ1-1; cdr3_length: 15; d_call: .; clone_size: .; v_call: TRBV19; cdr3_nt: TGTGCCAGTAGTATAGTTCCAGGGGTTATCACTGAAGCTTTCTTT; cdr3_aa: CASSIVPGVITEAFF
j_call: TRBJ2-2; cdr3_length: 15; d_call: TRBD1; clone_size: .; v_call: TRBV4-1; cdr3_nt: TGCGCCAGCAGCCGGGGACAGGGGCCGAGCGGGGAGCTGTTTTTT; cdr3_aa: CASSRGQGPSGELFF
j_call: TRBJ1-3; cdr3_length: 15; d_call: .; clone_size: .; v_call: TRBV5-4; cdr3_nt: TGTGCCAGCAGCGGGGGACGTAGCTCTGGAAACACCATATATTTT; cdr3_aa: CASSGGRSSGNTIYF
j_call: TRBJ1-1; cdr3_length: 15; d_call: .; clone_size: .; v_call: TRBV14; cdr3_nt: TGTGCCAGCAGCCAAGAGTACAGGACAAACACTGAAGCTTTCTTT; cdr3_aa: CASSQEYRTNTEAFF
j_call: TRBJ1-1; cdr3_length: 14; d_call: .; clone_size: .; v_call: TRBV5-1; cdr3_nt: TGCGCCAGCAGCTTGGGACATTTGAACACTGAAGCTTTCTTT; cdr3_aa: CASSLGHLNTEAFF
j_call: TRBJ2-1; cdr3_length: 13; d_call: .; clone_size: .; v_call: TRBV19; cdr3_nt: TGTGCCAGTAGTATAGGACGGTACAATGAGCAGTTCTTC; cdr3_aa: CASSIGRYNEQFF
j_call: TRBJ1-1; cdr3_length: 14; d_call: .; clone_size: .; v_call: TRBV6-1; cdr3_nt: TGTGCCAGCAGTGAAGGACAGGCGAACACTGAAGCTTTCTTT; cdr3_aa: CASSEGQANTEAFF
j_call: TRBJ1-3; cdr3_length: 14; d_call: .; clone_size: .; v_call: TRBV11-2; cdr3_nt: TGTGCCAGCAGCTTACCGGACTCTGGAAACACCATATATTTT; cdr3_aa: CASSLPDSGNTIYF
j_call: TRBJ2-7; cdr3_length: 17; d_call: TRBD1; clone_size: .; v_call: TRBV27; cdr3_nt: TGTGCCAGCAGTCTCTACTACTCTCAGACAGGGAGCTACGAGCAGTACTTC; cdr3_aa: CASSLYYSQTGSYEQYF
j_call: TRBJ1-6; cdr3_length: 18; d_call: TRBD1; clone_size: .; v_call: TRBV7-9; cdr3_nt: TGTGCCAGCAGCCGGGGGACAGGGTACAGCTCCTATAATTCACCCCTCCACTTT; cdr3_aa: CASSRGTGYSSYNSPLHF
j_call: TRBJ2-7; cdr3_length: 15; d_call: .; clone_size: .; v_call: TRBV11-3; cdr3_nt: TGTGCCAGCAGCTTAGCGTCCGAATCTCACTACGAGCAGTACTTC; cdr3_aa: CASSLASESHYEQYF
j_call: TRBJ1-2; cdr3_length: 13; d_call: .; clone_size: .; v_call: TRBV5-1; cdr3_nt: TGCGCCAGCAGCTTGGAGCCGAACTATGGCTACACCTTC; cdr3_aa: CASSLEPNYGYTF
j_call: TRBJ2-6; cdr3_length: 14; d_call: .; clone_size: .; v_call: TRBV29-1; cdr3_nt: TGCAGCTCTTCCAGTGGTACCGGGGCCAACGTCCTGACTTTC; cdr3_aa: CSSSSGTGANVLTF
j_call: TRBJ1-1; cdr3_length: 15; d_call: TRBD1; clone_size: .; v_call: TRBV7-8; cdr3_nt: TGTGCCAGCAGCCCCGACAGGGGCGGGAAGACTGAAGCTTTCTTT; cdr3_aa: CASSPDRGGKTEAFF